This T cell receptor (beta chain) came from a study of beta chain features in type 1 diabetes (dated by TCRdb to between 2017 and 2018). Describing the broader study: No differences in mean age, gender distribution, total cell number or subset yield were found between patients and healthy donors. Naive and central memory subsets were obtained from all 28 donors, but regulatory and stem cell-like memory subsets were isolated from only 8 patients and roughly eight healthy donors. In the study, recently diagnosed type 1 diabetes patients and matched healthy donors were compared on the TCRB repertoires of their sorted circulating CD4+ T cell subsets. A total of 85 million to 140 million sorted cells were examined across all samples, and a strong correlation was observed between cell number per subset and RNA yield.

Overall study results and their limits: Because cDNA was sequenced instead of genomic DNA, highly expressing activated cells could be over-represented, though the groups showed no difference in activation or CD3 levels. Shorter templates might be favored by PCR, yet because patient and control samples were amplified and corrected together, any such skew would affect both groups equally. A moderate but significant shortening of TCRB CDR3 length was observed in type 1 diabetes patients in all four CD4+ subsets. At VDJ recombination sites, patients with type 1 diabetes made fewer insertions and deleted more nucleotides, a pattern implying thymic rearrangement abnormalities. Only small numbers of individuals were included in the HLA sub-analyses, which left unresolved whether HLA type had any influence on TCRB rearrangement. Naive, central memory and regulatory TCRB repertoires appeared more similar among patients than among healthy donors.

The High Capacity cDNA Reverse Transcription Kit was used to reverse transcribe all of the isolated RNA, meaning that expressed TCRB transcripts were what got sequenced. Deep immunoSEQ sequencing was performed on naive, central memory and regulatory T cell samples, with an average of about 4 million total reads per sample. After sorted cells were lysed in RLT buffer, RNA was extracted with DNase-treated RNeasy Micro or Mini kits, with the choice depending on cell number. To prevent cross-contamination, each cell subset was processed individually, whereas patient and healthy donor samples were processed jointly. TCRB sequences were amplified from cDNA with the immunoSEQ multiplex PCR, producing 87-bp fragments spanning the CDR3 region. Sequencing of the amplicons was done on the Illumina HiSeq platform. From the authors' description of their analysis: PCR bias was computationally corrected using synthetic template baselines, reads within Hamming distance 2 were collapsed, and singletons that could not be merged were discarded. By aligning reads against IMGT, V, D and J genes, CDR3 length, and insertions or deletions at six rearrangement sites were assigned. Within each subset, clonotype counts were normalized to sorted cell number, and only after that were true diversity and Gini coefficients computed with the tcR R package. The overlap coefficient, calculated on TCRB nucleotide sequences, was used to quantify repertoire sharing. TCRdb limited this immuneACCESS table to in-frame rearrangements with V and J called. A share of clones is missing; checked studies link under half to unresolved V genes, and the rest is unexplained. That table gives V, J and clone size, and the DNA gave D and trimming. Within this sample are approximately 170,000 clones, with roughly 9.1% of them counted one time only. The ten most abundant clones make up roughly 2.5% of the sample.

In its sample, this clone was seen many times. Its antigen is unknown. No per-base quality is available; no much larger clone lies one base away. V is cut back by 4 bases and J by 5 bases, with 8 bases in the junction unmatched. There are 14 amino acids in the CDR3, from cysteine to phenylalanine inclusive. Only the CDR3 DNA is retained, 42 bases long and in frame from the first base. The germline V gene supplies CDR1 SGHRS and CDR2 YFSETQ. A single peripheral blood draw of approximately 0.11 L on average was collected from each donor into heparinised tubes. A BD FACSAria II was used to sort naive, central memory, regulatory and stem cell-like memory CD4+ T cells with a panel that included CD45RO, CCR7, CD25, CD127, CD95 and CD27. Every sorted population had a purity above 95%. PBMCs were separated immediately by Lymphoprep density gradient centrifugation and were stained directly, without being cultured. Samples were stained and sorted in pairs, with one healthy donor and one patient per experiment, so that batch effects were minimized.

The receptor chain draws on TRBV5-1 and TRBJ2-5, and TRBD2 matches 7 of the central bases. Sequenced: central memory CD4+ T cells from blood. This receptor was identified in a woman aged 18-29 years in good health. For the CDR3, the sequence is CASSIGTTGETQYF. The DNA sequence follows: TGCGCCAGCAGCATCGGGACTACCGGGGAGACCCAGTACTTC.